This T cell receptor (beta chain) was identified during a study of T-cell memory formation after mild COVID-19. Whole-study findings and limits: SARS-CoV-2 specificity of second-wave clones peaking day 37 was unconfirmed. Most CD4+ clones that shrank were in CM and EM, while CD8+ ones turned up in EMRA. Researchers found some responding clones in pre-infection memory, a sign that cross-reactive memory joined.

TCR alpha and TCR beta cDNA libraries carrying sample barcodes and UMIs came from 5'RACE with constant-segment primers. TCRdb re-analysed the 5' RACE reads in MiXCR, keeping a single row per CDR3 protein. Counted here are 110,000 to 150,000 distinct CDR3 sequences, around 27% occurring once; the ten biggest clones make up around a quarter. In regard to this clonotype: The target antigen is unknown.

The CDR3 is made up of 13 amino acids. Germline lookup yields CDR1 MNHEY and CDR2 SVGAGI. The V end lost 2 bases, the J end lost 9 bases, and 11 bases lay between the germline ends. The receptor was isolated from an adult woman who had mild COVID-19 (a few samples of this study predate the infection). Cell type and time point are not known. The chain links TRBV6-5 to TRBJ1-5; no reliable D call. Sequences were obtained from PBMCs or a T cell subset sorted from them (not recorded which). CDR3: CASSYAVSGPQHF. The CDR3 nucleotides are TGTGCCAGCAGTTACGCCGTGAGTGGGCCCCAGCATTTT.